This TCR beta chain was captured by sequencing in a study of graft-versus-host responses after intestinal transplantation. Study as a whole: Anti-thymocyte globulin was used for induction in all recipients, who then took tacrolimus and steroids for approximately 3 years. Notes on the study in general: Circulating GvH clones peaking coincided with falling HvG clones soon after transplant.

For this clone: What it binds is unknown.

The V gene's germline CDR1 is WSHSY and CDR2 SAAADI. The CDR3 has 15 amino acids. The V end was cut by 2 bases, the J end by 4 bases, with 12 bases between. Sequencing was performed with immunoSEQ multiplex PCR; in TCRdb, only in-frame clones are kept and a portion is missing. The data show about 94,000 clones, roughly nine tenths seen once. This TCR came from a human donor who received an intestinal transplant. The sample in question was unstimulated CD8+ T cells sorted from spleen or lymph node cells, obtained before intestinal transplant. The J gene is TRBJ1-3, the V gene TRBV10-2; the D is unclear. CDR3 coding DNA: TGCGCCAGCAGTGAGGGCGGACTGCTCGGAAACACCATATATTTT. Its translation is CASSEGGLLGNTIYF.